The clone carrying this TCR beta chain has a handful of counts. Its antigen is as yet unknown. A junction end diverges from the germline sequence, so it may reflect a read error. Sorting of CD4+ naive, central memory, regulatory and stem cell-like memory cells was performed via CD45RO/CCR7/CD25/CD127/CD95/CD27. This entry comes from a study of beta chain features in type 1 diabetes. Overall study: Sorted cell examination encompassed 100,000,000 or so cells across all samples.

What was sequenced were expressed TCRB transcripts, since all of the isolated RNA had been reverse transcribed. The table came from immunoSEQ multiplex PCR; TCRdb's copy has only in-frame clones and leaves some out. The table records some 360,000 clones, around a fifth of them present only once. General observations from the study: Patients and controls would be equally affected if PCR favored shorter templates.

Germline V CDR1 and CDR2: SGHRS, YFSETQ. This CDR3 has 13 amino acids. The receptor was isolated from a woman aged 18 to 35 in good health. The V gene is TRBV5-1, the J gene TRBJ1-2; D might be TRBD1 (6 bases). Source material: naive CD4+ T cells from blood. The CDR3 is CACSSQGQDGYTF. The CDR3 DNA follows: TGCGCCTGCAGCTCCCAGGGACAAGATGGCTACACCTTC. Full variable domain (missing parts from reference TRBV5-1 and TRBJ1-2): KAGVTQTPRYLIKTRGQQVTLSCSPISGHRSVSWYQQTPGQGLQFLFEYFSETQRNKGNFPGRFSGRQFSNSRSEMNVSTLELGDSALYLCACSSQGQDGYTFGSGTRLTVV.